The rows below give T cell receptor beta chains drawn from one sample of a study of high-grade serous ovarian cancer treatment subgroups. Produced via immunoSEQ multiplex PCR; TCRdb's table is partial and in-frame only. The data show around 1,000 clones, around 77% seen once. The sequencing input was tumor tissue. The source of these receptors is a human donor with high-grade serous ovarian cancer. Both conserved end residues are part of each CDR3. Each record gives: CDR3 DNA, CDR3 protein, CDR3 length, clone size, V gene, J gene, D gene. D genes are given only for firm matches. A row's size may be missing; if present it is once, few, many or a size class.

CDR3 DNA: TGTGCCAGCGCGGACAGCGGAGCCTACGAGCAGTACTTC
CDR3 protein: CASADSGAYEQYF
CDR3 length: 13
clone size: NA
V gene: TRBV19
J gene: TRBJ2-7
D gene: NA

CDR3 DNA: TGTGCCAGCAGCCCCCTTTGGGACGCTACGCAGTATTTT
CDR3 protein: CASSPLWDATQYF
CDR3 length: 13
clone size: hyperexpanded
V gene: TRBV14
J gene: TRBJ2-3
D gene: NA

CDR3 DNA: TGTGCCAGCAGCCTCAGCCCGGGCCCCTACGAGCAGTACTTC
CDR3 protein: CASSLSPGPYEQYF
CDR3 length: 14
clone size: NA
V gene: TRBV7-2
J gene: TRBJ2-7
D gene: NA

CDR3 DNA: TGTGCCAGTAGTATCTTACGCACTTTTGGAAATGAGCAGTTCTTC
CDR3 protein: CASSILRTFGNEQFF
CDR3 length: 15
clone size: NA
V gene: TRBV19
J gene: TRBJ2-1
D gene: NA

CDR3 DNA: TGCGCCAGCAGCTTCTCAGGGGTAGGAGGCTACACCTTC
CDR3 protein: CASSFSGVGGYTF
CDR3 length: 13
clone size: NA
V gene: TRBV5-1
J gene: TRBJ1-2
D gene: NA

CDR3 DNA: TGTGCCAGCCAAGGTGACCGCCAAGAGACCCAGTACTTC
CDR3 protein: CASQGDRQETQYF
CDR3 length: 13
clone size: NA
V gene: TRBV7-9
J gene: TRBJ2-5
D gene: NA

CDR3 DNA: TGTGCCAGCAGCGAAACAGGTCCGGCTCAGCCCCAGCATTTT
CDR3 protein: CASSETGPAQPQHF
CDR3 length: 14
clone size: NA
V gene: TRBV28
J gene: TRBJ1-5
D gene: NA

CDR3 DNA: TGTGCCAGCAGTGACAGGGCGGACGGCTACACCTTC
CDR3 protein: CASSDRADGYTF
CDR3 length: 12
clone size: NA
V gene: TRBV2
J gene: TRBJ1-2
D gene: NA

CDR3 DNA: TGTGCCAGCAGCTTGGAAGCGGTCATACAAGAGACCCAGTACTTC
CDR3 protein: CASSLEAVIQETQYF
CDR3 length: 15
clone size: NA
V gene: TRBV5-4
J gene: TRBJ2-5
D gene: NA

CDR3 DNA: TGTGCCAGCAGCTTAGTCGGGCGGAAGCCTGGGAATGAGCAGTTCTTC
CDR3 protein: CASSLVGRKPGNEQFF
CDR3 length: 16
clone size: NA
V gene: TRBV7-2
J gene: TRBJ2-1
D gene: NA

CDR3 DNA: TGTGCCAGCAGCTTTACTAGCGGGAGCGGAGGAGAGACCCAGTACTTC
CDR3 protein: CASSFTSGSGGETQYF
CDR3 length: 16
clone size: NA
V gene: TRBV11-2
J gene: TRBJ2-5
D gene: TRBD2

CDR3 DNA: TGTGCCAGCACCCCACGACAGGGATTGGAGCAGTACTTC
CDR3 protein: CASTPRQGLEQYF
CDR3 length: 13
clone size: NA
V gene: TRBV27
J gene: TRBJ2-7
D gene: TRBD1

CDR3 DNA: TGTGCCAGCTCACCAGCTTCAGGGTACAATGAGCAGTTCTTC
CDR3 protein: CASSPASGYNEQFF
CDR3 length: 14
clone size: NA
V gene: TRBV18
J gene: TRBJ2-1
D gene: NA

CDR3 DNA: TGTGCCAGCAGGAACGGACTAGCGTCCGCCGAGCAGTACTTC
CDR3 protein: CASRNGLASAEQYF
CDR3 length: 14
clone size: NA
V gene: TRBV6-6
J gene: TRBJ2-7
D gene: TRBD2

CDR3 DNA: TGTGCCAGCAGTACGCAACTAGCGGGAGTCCCAGAGACCCAGTACTTC
CDR3 protein: CASSTQLAGVPETQYF
CDR3 length: 16
clone size: NA
V gene: TRBV28
J gene: TRBJ2-5
D gene: TRBD2

CDR3 DNA: TGTGCCAGCAGTGAATGGTCCATGGATCAGCCCCAGCATTTT
CDR3 protein: CASSEWSMDQPQHF
CDR3 length: 14
clone size: few
V gene: TRBV2
J gene: TRBJ1-5
D gene: NA

CDR3 DNA: TGCGCCAGCAGTCAACCGGGCCCGGGACAGGATCACTCTGGAAACACCATATATTTT
CDR3 protein: CASSQPGPGQDHSGNTIYF
CDR3 length: 19
clone size: NA
V gene: TRBV23-1
J gene: TRBJ1-3
D gene: TRBD1

CDR3 DNA: TGTGCCAGCAGCCGACAGGGTATCACTGAAGCTTTCTTT
CDR3 protein: CASSRQGITEAFF
CDR3 length: 13
clone size: large
V gene: TRBV14
J gene: TRBJ1-1
D gene: TRBD1

CDR3 DNA: TGTGCCACCAGCCCACGCGGCGGGCTAGTCTACGAGCAGTACTTC
CDR3 protein: CATSPRGGLVYEQYF
CDR3 length: 15
clone size: NA
V gene: TRBV15
J gene: TRBJ2-7
D gene: NA

CDR3 DNA: TGCGCCAGCACCCGGGTAGCGGGTACTCAAGAGACCCAGTACTTC
CDR3 protein: CASTRVAGTQETQYF
CDR3 length: 15
clone size: NA
V gene: TRBV10-2
J gene: TRBJ2-5
D gene: TRBD2

CDR3 DNA: TGTGCCAGCAGCGTCGTAAGCTCCTACAATGAGCAGTTCTTC
CDR3 protein: CASSVVSSYNEQFF
CDR3 length: 14
clone size: NA
V gene: TRBV9
J gene: TRBJ2-1
D gene: NA

CDR3 DNA: TGTGCCAGCAGCTTAGATCCAGGGAGTTCCTACGAGCAGTACTTC
CDR3 protein: CASSLDPGSSYEQYF
CDR3 length: 15
clone size: NA
V gene: TRBV7-2
J gene: TRBJ2-7
D gene: NA

CDR3 DNA: TGTGCCAGCAGTGCCTCGGCGGGATACTACAATGAGCAGTTCTTC
CDR3 protein: CASSASAGYYNEQFF
CDR3 length: 15
clone size: NA
V gene: TRBV6-1
J gene: TRBJ2-1
D gene: NA

CDR3 DNA: TGTGCCAGCAGTGAAGCGCTAGCGGGAGGGCCTAATGAGCAGTTCTTC
CDR3 protein: CASSEALAGGPNEQFF
CDR3 length: 16
clone size: NA
V gene: TRBV2
J gene: TRBJ2-1
D gene: TRBD2

CDR3 DNA: TGCGCCAAGAGGACGGTTTCCCCCGAAGGCGAGCAGTACTTC
CDR3 protein: CAKRTVSPEGEQYF
CDR3 length: 14
clone size: NA
V gene: TRBV10-1
J gene: TRBJ2-7
D gene: NA

CDR3 DNA: TGTGCCAGCAGTTTACTCAATTCACCCCTCCACTTT
CDR3 protein: CASSLLNSPLHF
CDR3 length: 12
clone size: NA
V gene: TRBV27
J gene: TRBJ1-6
D gene: NA

CDR3 DNA: TGCGCCAGCAGCTCGGGGATCCGACTAGCCGGGGAGCTGTTTTTT
CDR3 protein: CASSSGIRLAGELFF
CDR3 length: 15
clone size: NA
V gene: TRBV5-1
J gene: TRBJ2-2
D gene: NA

CDR3 DNA: TGTGCCAGCAGCTGGACTAGCGGTACAGATACGCAGTATTTT
CDR3 protein: CASSWTSGTDTQYF
CDR3 length: 14
clone size: NA
V gene: TRBV2
J gene: TRBJ2-3
D gene: TRBD2

CDR3 DNA: TGTGCCAGCAGCTTTCAGACAGGGGTAAAAGGAGGCTACGCCTTC
CDR3 protein: CASSFQTGVKGGYAF
CDR3 length: 15
clone size: NA
V gene: TRBV7-2
J gene: TRBJ1-2
D gene: TRBD1

CDR3 DNA: TGTGCCAGCAGGGACAGCTACAATCAGCCCCAGCATTTT
CDR3 protein: CASRDSYNQPQHF
CDR3 length: 13
clone size: NA
V gene: TRBV6-6
J gene: TRBJ1-5
D gene: NA

CDR3 DNA: TGTGCCAGCAGCTTGGGGGGACAGGGGCCCCAAGAGACCCAGTACTTC
CDR3 protein: CASSLGGQGPQETQYF
CDR3 length: 16
clone size: NA
V gene: TRBV5-5
J gene: TRBJ2-5
D gene: TRBD1

CDR3 DNA: TGTGCCGCCCTGACTAGCGGGAGCAGCAATGAGCAGTTCTTC
CDR3 protein: CAALTSGSSNEQFF
CDR3 length: 14
clone size: NA
V gene: TRBV6-1
J gene: TRBJ2-1
D gene: TRBD2

CDR3 DNA: TGTGCCAGCTCACCTTCGTCATCGGGTCCTTTCACCGGGGAGCTGTTTTTT
CDR3 protein: CASSPSSSGPFTGELFF
CDR3 length: 17
clone size: once
V gene: TRBV18
J gene: TRBJ2-2
D gene: NA

CDR3 DNA: TGTGCCAGCAGCCCTAGCGAGCCAATCACAGATACGCAGTATTTT
CDR3 protein: CASSPSEPITDTQYF
CDR3 length: 15
clone size: once
V gene: TRBV28
J gene: TRBJ2-3
D gene: NA

CDR3 DNA: TGCAGTGCTAGCTTGGACAATGAGCAGTTCTTC
CDR3 protein: CSASLDNEQFF
CDR3 length: 11
clone size: NA
V gene: TRBV20-1
J gene: TRBJ2-1
D gene: NA

CDR3 DNA: TGTGCCAGCAGCGTAGATGTAGGGGGGAACGAGCAGTACTTC
CDR3 protein: CASSVDVGGNEQYF
CDR3 length: 14
clone size: few
V gene: TRBV9
J gene: TRBJ2-7
D gene: NA

CDR3 DNA: TGTGCCAGCAGTTTACGACGCACTGGAGGGACAGATCAGCCCCAGCATTTT
CDR3 protein: CASSLRRTGGTDQPQHF
CDR3 length: 17
clone size: few
V gene: TRBV28
J gene: TRBJ1-5
D gene: TRBD1

CDR3 DNA: TGTGCCAGTAGTCTGGGTCTGGGGGCGAATTCTGGAAACACCATATATTTT
CDR3 protein: CASSLGLGANSGNTIYF
CDR3 length: 17
clone size: NA
V gene: TRBV19
J gene: TRBJ1-3
D gene: NA

CDR3 DNA: TGCGCCAGCAGCTTGGGCGGGAGTAGGTCCACCGGGGAGCTGTTTTTT
CDR3 protein: CASSLGGSRSTGELFF
CDR3 length: 16
clone size: NA
V gene: TRBV5-1
J gene: TRBJ2-2
D gene: TRBD2

CDR3 DNA: TGTGCCAGCAGCCCGGCGACTAGCGGGGTCTACGAGCAGTACTTC
CDR3 protein: CASSPATSGVYEQYF
CDR3 length: 15
clone size: hyperexpanded
V gene: TRBV5-5
J gene: TRBJ2-7
D gene: TRBD2

CDR3 DNA: TGTGCCAGCAGCTTAGTCGGAGGGGCAATCACCTTC
CDR3 protein: CASSLVGGAITF
CDR3 length: 12
clone size: NA
V gene: TRBV7-9
J gene: TRBJ1-2
D gene: NA

CDR3 DNA: TGTGCCAGCTCACCACGGCAGAAGCAGTTCTTC
CDR3 protein: CASSPRQKQFF
CDR3 length: 11
clone size: NA
V gene: TRBV18
J gene: TRBJ2-1
D gene: NA

CDR3 DNA: TGTGCCAGCAGCCAAGAATCGTCAGCGGGAGCCTACAATGAGCAGTTCTTC
CDR3 protein: CASSQESSAGAYNEQFF
CDR3 length: 17
clone size: NA
V gene: TRBV4-2
J gene: TRBJ2-1
D gene: TRBD2

CDR3 DNA: TGTGCCAGCAGCGCCGGACTGGACAGCTCCTACGAGCAGTACTTC
CDR3 protein: CASSAGLDSSYEQYF
CDR3 length: 15
clone size: NA
V gene: TRBV5-6
J gene: TRBJ2-7
D gene: NA

CDR3 DNA: TGTGCCAGCAGCTTAAGCTGGGGCGAGCAGTACTTC
CDR3 protein: CASSLSWGEQYF
CDR3 length: 12
clone size: once
V gene: TRBV7-2
J gene: TRBJ2-7
D gene: NA

CDR3 DNA: TGTGCCAGCATCCGGGACACTTTGAACACTGAAGCTTTCTTT
CDR3 protein: CASIRDTLNTEAFF
CDR3 length: 14
clone size: NA
V gene: TRBV7-2
J gene: TRBJ1-1
D gene: NA